These 4 T cell receptor beta chains share one sample of origin, sequenced in a study of regulatory T cells. The primer mix had 52 TRBV and 13 TRBJ primers. Sequenced by immunoSEQ multiplex PCR; TCRdb stores in-frame clones only, minus some. The sample yields around 15,000 clones, 80% to 95% seen once. The sequenced material came from CD8+ T cells sorted from blood. These receptors came from a young adult with CD3G deficiency.

The chain links TRBV7-9 to TRBJ2-1, with D unresolved. Trimming pared 1 base from V and 12 bases from J, leaving 19 bases between. The germline V gene has CDR1 SEHNR and CDR2 FQNEAQ (reference sequence). CDR3 length equals 15 residues. The CDR3, as DNA: TGTGCCAGCAGCTTAGACGGGCCTAAATTTGGTGGGCAGTTCTTC. The encoded protein is CASSLDGPKFGGQFF.

The chain uses TRBV15 and TRBJ2-2, with TRBD1 as a possible D gene (6 bases). Looked up from germline, CDR1 is LNHNV and CDR2 is YYDKDF (reference sequence). This CDR3 has 16 residues. V lost 3 bases to trimming and J lost 0 bases, with 11 bases between them. The CDR3, as DNA: TGTGCCACCAGCAGCCCCGGGACAACGAACACCGGGGAGCTGTTTTTT. It translates to CATSSPGTTNTGELFF.

This clone came up once. The V call is TRBV27, the J call TRBJ1-2; D ambiguous. The CDR3 loop spans 13 amino acids. The germline gives CDR1 MNHEY, CDR2 SMNVEV (reference sequence). The V end was cut by 5 bases, the J end by 5 bases, with 12 bases between. The CDR3 region is CASSMTPRYGYTF. The CDR3 nucleotides are TGTGCCAGCAGTATGACCCCTCGGTATGGCTACACCTTC.

This chain connects TRBV9 to TRBJ2-3; D is perhaps TRBD1 (7 bases). The CDR3 covers 15 residues. With 4 bases removed from V and 2 bases from J, the gap between germline ends came to 14 bases. CDR1 is SGDLS, CDR2 YYNGEE, per germline. CDR3 sequence reads: CASSPGGQDTDTQYF. The CDR3 DNA reads as TGTGCCAGCAGCCCAGGGGGGCAGGACACAGATACGCAGTATTTT.